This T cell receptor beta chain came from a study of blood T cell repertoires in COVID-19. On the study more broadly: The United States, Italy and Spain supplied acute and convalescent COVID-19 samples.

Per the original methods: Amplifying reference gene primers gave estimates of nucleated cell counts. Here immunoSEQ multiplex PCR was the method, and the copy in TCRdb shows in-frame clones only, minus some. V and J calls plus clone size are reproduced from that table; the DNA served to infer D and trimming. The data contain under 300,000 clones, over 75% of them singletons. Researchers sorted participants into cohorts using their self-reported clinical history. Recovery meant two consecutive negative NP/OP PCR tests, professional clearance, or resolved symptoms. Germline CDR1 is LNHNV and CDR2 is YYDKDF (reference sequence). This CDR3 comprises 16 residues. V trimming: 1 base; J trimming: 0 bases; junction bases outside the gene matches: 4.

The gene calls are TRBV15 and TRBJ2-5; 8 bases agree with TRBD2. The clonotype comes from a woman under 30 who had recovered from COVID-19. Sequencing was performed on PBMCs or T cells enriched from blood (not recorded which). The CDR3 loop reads CATSRGRGEYQETQYF. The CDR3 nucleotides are TGTGCCACCAGCAGAGGGCGGGGGGAGTACCAAGAGACCCAGTACTTC.